The 7 T cell receptor beta chains presented below share a single source sample, sequenced in a study of siplizumab effects on memory and regulatory T cells. TCRdb's table, derived via immunoSEQ multiplex PCR, lists solely in-frame clones and lacks some. The table lists more than 95,000 clones, 93% of them singletons. Sequencing was carried out using Tregs sorted from blood. The origin of the receptors is a human donor in good health.

The rearrangement uses TRBV7-8 and TRBJ1-1; TRBD1 agrees at 10 bases. Germline CDR1 is SGHVS and CDR2 is FQNEAQ. CDR3 size: 13 residues. Trimming at V came to 3 bases and at J to 5 bases, leaving 0 bases not matched to a gene. CDR3 amino acids: CASSLGQGTEAFF. As DNA, the CDR3 is TGTGCCAGCAGCTTGGGACAGGGGACTGAAGCTTTCTTT.

The chain joins TRBV5-6 to TRBJ1-2; 8 bases align to TRBD1. Germline lookup yields CDR1 SGHDT and CDR2 YYEEEE. The CDR3 is 13 residues long. V was pared by 5 bases and J by 2 bases, with 2 bases of the junction left unmatched. DNA of the CDR3: TGTGCCAGCAGACGGGACAGGAACTATGGCTACACCTTC. Translating gives CASRRDRNYGYTF.

Only a few counts were recorded for this clone. The rearrangement joins TRBV29-1 to TRBJ1-1, with D unclear. Looked up from germline, CDR1 is SQVTM and CDR2 is ANQGSEA. The ends were cut back, 5 bases at V and 1 base at J, with 14 bases in the middle. The CDR3 runs 14 residues. For the CDR3, the DNA is TGCAGCGTTTCTTGGGTAGTTAGGAACACTGAAGCTTTCTTT. Translating it yields CSVSWVVRNTEAFF.

The chain is built from TRBV11-2 and TRBJ2-7; 9 bases are a match to TRBD1. The CDR3 is 14 residues long. The junction had 10 bases not matched to a gene; V was cut back by 11 bases and J by 2 bases. The germline CDR1 and CDR2 sequences are SGHAT and FQNNGV. The DNA for the CDR3 is TGTGCCTCCAGGCGGGGACAGGGCCCCTACGAGCAGTACTTC. Amino acids: CASRRGQGPYEQYF.

This chain joins TRBV30 and TRBJ1-2; unclear D gene. Per the germline V gene, CDR1 is GTSNPN and CDR2 is SVGIG (reference sequence). The germline V and J ends were trimmed by 2 bases and 4 bases, with 14 bases remaining between them. CDR3 length equals 14 residues. The CDR3 nucleotides read TGTGCCTGGAGTTTAGTCCTCGGCACCTATGGCTACACCTTC. Encoded protein: CAWSLVLGTYGYTF.

The rearrangement joins TRBV19 to TRBJ2-3; possible D gene TRBD2, 5 bases. The CDR3 has 13 residues. V was cut by 6 bases and J by 2 bases, with 9 bases left in between. CDR1 is LNHDA and CDR2 is SQIVND in the germline V gene (reference sequence). The CDR3 here is CASSAGTTDTQYF. Here the CDR3 DNA reads TGTGCCAGTAGCGCGGGTACCACAGATACGCAGTATTTT.

V usage is TRBV4-1 and J usage is TRBJ1-2; D unclear. Trimming took 2 bases from V and 5 from J, leaving 15 bases between them. CDR1 is MGHRA and CDR2 is YSYEKL in the germline V gene. CDR3 size: 15 residues. In DNA, the CDR3 is TGCGCCAGCAGCCAAAGCCAGGCCCTTAATTATGGCTACACCTTC. Its translation: CASSQSQALNYGYTF.